This T cell receptor (beta chain) is drawn from a study of OX40 agonist ivuxolimab in advanced cancers. Looking at the study overall: Ivuxolimab, which targeted the costimulatory receptor OX40 (CD134), was an agonistic, fully human IgG2 monoclonal antibody. The monotherapy dose-escalation portion (N of about 50 patients) of the phase I ivuxolimab trial is reported in the paper. Intravenous ivuxolimab was administered to patients every 2 weeks at six dose levels: 0.01, 0.1, 0.3, 1.5, 3 and 10 mg/kg. Patients were allowed to have had prior anti-PD-1, anti-PD-L1 or anti-CTLA-4 therapy, and approximately 41% of the dose-escalation patients had previously received checkpoint inhibitors. The purpose of peripheral TCRbeta sequencing was to test whether ivuxolimab changed TCR sequence diversity and led to clonal T-cell expansion. Partial responses occurred in three dose-escalation patients: two with cutaneous melanoma and one with hepatocellular carcinoma. In the dose-escalation cohort, 82.7% of patients were male, and the mean age was approximately 60 years with a range of roughly 23 to 90. Of the 50 to 55 dose-escalation patients, hepatocellular carcinoma was present in roughly 19, melanoma in roughly 15, renal cell carcinoma in 9 and head and neck cancer in 9. Beyond this particular receptor, the publication reports: In the 0.1-3.0 mg/kg groups, partial responders had among the lowest normalized peripheral clonal expansion, particularly in CD8+ T cells. After ivuxolimab, more expanded clones were found on average in CD8+ T cells than in CD4+ T cells. Low levels of normalized T-cell clonal expansion were also seen in some patients who did not respond. Which antigens the clonally expanded peripheral T cells were specific for was not determined. At doses of 0.1 to 3.0 mg/kg, clonal expansion of both CD4+ and CD8+ blood T cells was observed from baseline to week 6.

Genomic DNA was extracted from sorted cells for sequencing of the TCRbeta CDR3 region. TCRbeta CDR3 regions were sequenced using the immunoSEQ Assay. TCRdb limited this immuneACCESS table to in-frame rearrangements with V and J called. A share of clones is missing; checked studies link under half to unresolved V genes, and the rest is unexplained. The sample data list some 32,000 clones, and 84% of these were observed just once. 15% to 25% of the sample is held by the ten biggest clonotypes. This clone was detected a few times. The target of this receptor is not known. Base qualities are not provided; no much larger clone lies one nucleotide away. V is trimmed back by 5 bases and J by 4 bases, and the junction contains 4 bases that no gene match accounts for. Per the germline V gene (reference sequence), PRHDT is the CDR1 and FYEKMQ is the CDR2. From cysteine to phenylalanine, the CDR3 is 14 amino acids long. Left in the record is the CDR3 DNA by itself, 42 bases read in frame from the first base.

The trial excluded patients who had a history of autoimmune disease or were on systemic immunosuppression. Peripheral blood for TCR sequencing was collected from all dose cohorts at baseline, on cycle 4 day 1, and on cycle 7 day 1. The samples were drawn from a first-in-human, open-label, multicenter phase I dose-escalation trial of ivuxolimab. Adults with locally advanced or metastatic melanoma, renal cell carcinoma, hepatocellular carcinoma or head and neck squamous cell carcinoma were enrolled in the trial. CD4+ and CD8+ T cells were sorted separately from peripheral blood before TCR sequencing.

The sample was CD4+ or CD8+ T cells sorted from blood, taken in a trial of the OX40 agonist ivuxolimab. The chain couples TRBV13 to TRBJ2-1; 8 nucleotides in the junction match TRBD1. The receptor comes from an adult with an advanced solid tumor such as melanoma, head and neck, liver or kidney cancer. DNA sequence: TGTGCCAGCAGCGGAAGGACAGGGTACAATGAGCAGTTCTTC. This codes for CASSGRTGYNEQFF.